The next 12 T cell receptor beta chains were all read from a single sample in a study of identical twins. TCRdb re-analysed the 5' RACE reads in MiXCR, keeping a single row per CDR3 protein. Here the sample spans fewer than 900,000 distinct CDR3 sequences, less than 25% being singletons. These same records also appear under a second study, on T cells expressing NK-cell markers.

Material for sequencing was PBMCs. Every receptor here comes from a woman under 30 in good health.

This clonotype showed up just a few times. The rearrangement uses TRBV6-5 and TRBJ2-3, with D unresolved. Germline V gene sequence: CDR1 MNHEY, CDR2 SVGAGI. V dropped 2 bases and J dropped 2 bases, with 5 bases sitting between them. The length of the CDR3 is 13 residues. The CDR3 region is CASSYDPTDTQYF. CDR3 bases: TGTGCCAGCAGTTACGACCCCACAGATACGCAGTATTTT.

This clonotype was counted a single time. The chain links TRBV7-9 to TRBJ2-3; TRBD2 matches 8 bases. V lost 5 bases and J lost 11; bases outside the gene matches: 9. The length of the CDR3 is 13 residues. The germline V gene encodes CDR1 SEHNR and CDR2 FQNEAQ (reference sequence). CDR3 sequence: CASSGGAGGGQYF. DNA of the CDR3: TGTGCCAGCAGCGGAGGAGCCGGGGGGGGGCAGTATTTT.

This clonotype was counted a few times. The CDR3: CASNKGVTGELFF. DNA of the CDR3: TGCGCCAGCAATAAAGGGGTGACCGGGGAGCTGTTTTTT. The chain recombines TRBV10-2 with TRBJ2-2, with D maybe TRBD1 (5 bases). Germline CDR1 is WSHSY and CDR2 is SAAADI. The CDR3 totals 13 residues. Trimming pared 7 bases from V and 5 bases from J, leaving 11 bases between.

This clonotype was found a few times. This CDR3 reads CASCLTTDTQYF. Here the CDR3 DNA reads TGTGCCAGCTGCCTAACCACAGATACGCAGTATTTT. The chain has TRBV12-3 or TRBV12-4 and TRBJ2-3; no clear D. The V end lost 8 bases, the J end lost 2 bases, and 8 bases lay between the germline ends. The CDR3 sequence is 12 residues long.

The chain combines TRBV7-2 with TRBJ2-7, with D maybe TRBD1 (5 bases). The germline V gene encodes CDR1 SGHTA and CDR2 FQGNSA. This CDR3 is 13 amino acids long. V was pared by 2 bases and J by 3 bases, with 8 bases between. In nucleotides, the CDR3 is TGTGCCAGCAGCTTAAAAAGGGGCTACGAGCAGTACTTC. Protein sequence: CASSLKRGYEQYF.

J is TRBJ2-7 and V is TRBV5-1; 7 bases are shared with TRBD1. This CDR3 has 14 amino acids. V lost 5 bases and J lost 0; bases outside the gene matches: 5. Germline assignment: CDR1 SGHRS and CDR2 YFSETQ. The CDR3 sequence: CASRRDSSSYEQYF. CDR3 in DNA: TGCGCCAGCAGACGGGACAGTTCCTCCTACGAGCAGTACTTC.

The genes are TRBV20-1 and TRBJ2-6; the D is unclear. V shed 3 bases and J shed 0 bases, with 12 bases lying between them. Germline V gene sequence: CDR1 DFQATT, CDR2 SNEGSKA (reference sequence). The CDR3 spans 16 residues. The chain's CDR3 is CSARGWGSSGANVLTF. The CDR3 DNA sequence: TGCAGTGCTAGGGGGTGGGGTTCCTCTGGGGCCAACGTCCTGACTTTC.

The V and J genes are TRBV12-3 or TRBV12-4 and TRBJ1-1, with D unresolved. There are 14 residues in the CDR3. The V end was cut by 5 bases, the J end by 3 bases, with 13 bases between. DNA of the CDR3: TGTGCCAGCAGTGCCGCAGAGGGATACACTGAAGCTTTCTTT. Protein sequence: CASSAAEGYTEAFF.

Only a few counts were recorded for this clonotype. The rearrangement joins TRBV11-2 to TRBJ1-1, with a weak D call TRBD1 (6 bases). Trimming shortened V by 3 bases and J by 7 bases, and 15 bases separated the two germline ends. CDR3 size: 14 residues. Per germline, CDR1 SGHAT and CDR2 FQNNGV. The chain's CDR3 is CASSFGGPRGEAFF. The CDR3 bases are TGTGCCAGCAGCTTCGGTGGACCCAGGGGTGAAGCTTTCTTT.

Ten or more counts support this clonotype. V usage is TRBV21-1 and J usage is TRBJ1-1. TRBV21-1 is described as a pseudogene. There are 12 residues in the CDR3. The CDR3 sequence is CAQHTMGTEAFF. The DNA for the CDR3 is TGTGCTCAGCATACGATGGGCACTGAAGCTTTCTTT.

V gene TRBV6-1 combines with J gene TRBJ2-1; 10 bases are shared with TRBD2. V was clipped by 7 bases and J by 7 bases; unmatched bases: 10. CDR1 is MNHNS, CDR2 SASEGT, per germline. CDR3 length equals 15 residues. The CDR3 here is CASMLAGAARNEQFF. The CDR3 DNA reads TGTGCCAGCATGCTAGCGGGAGCGGCGAGGAATGAGCAGTTCTTC.

This clonotype came up once. The chain has TRBV7-2 and TRBJ2-7, with a possible D match to TRBD2 (6 bases). V lost 8 bases and J lost 4, with 21 bases in between. Germline V gives CDR1 SGHTA, CDR2 FQGNSA. The length of the CDR3 is 15 residues. The CDR3 region has the DNA TGTGCCAGCGCAACCGGGGCTAGCGCGTTGTACGAGCAGTACTTC. Translation: CASATGASALYEQYF.